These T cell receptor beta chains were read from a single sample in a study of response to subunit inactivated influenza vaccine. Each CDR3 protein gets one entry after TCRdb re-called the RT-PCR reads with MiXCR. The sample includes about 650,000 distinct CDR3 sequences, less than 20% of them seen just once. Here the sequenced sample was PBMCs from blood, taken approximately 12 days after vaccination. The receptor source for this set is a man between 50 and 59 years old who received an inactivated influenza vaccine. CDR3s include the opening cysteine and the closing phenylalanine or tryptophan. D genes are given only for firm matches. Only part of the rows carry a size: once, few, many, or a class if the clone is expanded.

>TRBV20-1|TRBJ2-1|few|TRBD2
CSARGGLAGVNEQFF
TGCAGTGCTAGAGGGGGACTAGCGGGCGTCAATGAGCAGTTCTTC
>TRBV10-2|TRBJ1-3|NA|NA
CASREGRDSGNTIYF
TGCGCCAGCAGGGAGGGAAGGGACTCTGGAAACACCATATATTTT
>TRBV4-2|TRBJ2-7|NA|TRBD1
CASSRYRDRDAYEQYF
TGTGCCAGCAGCCGTTACCGGGACAGGGACGCCTACGAGCAGTACTTC
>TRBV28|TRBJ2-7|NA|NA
CASSPRKGGSREQYF
TGTGCCAGCAGTCCCAGGAAAGGGGGAAGCCGCGAGCAGTACTTC
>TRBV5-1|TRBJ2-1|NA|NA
CASSLPGVAVGYNEQFF
TGCGCCAGCAGCTTGCCGGGAGTGGCGGTAGGTTACAATGAGCAGTTCTTC
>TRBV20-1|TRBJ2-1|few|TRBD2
CSAVGTSGRVRNEQFF
TGCAGTGCTGTCGGGACTAGCGGGAGAGTAAGGAATGAGCAGTTCTTC
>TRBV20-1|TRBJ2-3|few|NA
CSARRTRTDTQYF
TGCAGTGCTAGAAGGACTCGCACAGATACGCAGTATTTT
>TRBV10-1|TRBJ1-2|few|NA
CASSIQFYGYTF
TGCGCCAGCTCAATTCAGTTTTATGGCTACACCTTC
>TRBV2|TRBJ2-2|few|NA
CASSEGWGWSANTGELFF
TGTGCCAGCAGTGAGGGCTGGGGGTGGTCCGCGAACACCGGGGAGCTGTTTTTT
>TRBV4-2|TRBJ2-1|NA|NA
CASSQEDSNSYNEQFF
TGTGCCAGCAGCCAAGAGGACTCAAACTCCTACAATGAGCAGTTCTTC
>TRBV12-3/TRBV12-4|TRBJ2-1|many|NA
CASSYSTGSLEQFF
TGTGCCAGCAGCTATAGCACAGGGTCCCTTGAGCAGTTCTTC
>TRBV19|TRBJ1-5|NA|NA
CASGGQLGNQPQHF
TGTGCCAGTGGGGGTCAATTGGGAAATCAGCCCCAGCATTTT
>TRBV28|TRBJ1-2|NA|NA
CASSLPRGGYTF
TGTGCCAGCAGTTTACCAAGAGGAGGCTACACCTTC
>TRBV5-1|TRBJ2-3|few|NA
CASSSMGKTDTQYF
TGCGCCAGCAGCTCGATGGGGAAAACAGATACGCAGTATTTT
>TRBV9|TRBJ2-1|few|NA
CASSVGAANYNEQFF
TGTGCCAGCAGCGTAGGGGCAGCCAACTACAATGAGCAGTTCTTC
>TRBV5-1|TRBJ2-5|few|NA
CASSLVQTQETQYF
TGCGCCAGCAGCTTGGTACAGACGCAAGAGACCCAGTACTTC
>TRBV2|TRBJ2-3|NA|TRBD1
CASRDREIDTQYF
TGTGCCAGCAGGGACAGGGAAATAGATACGCAGTATTTT
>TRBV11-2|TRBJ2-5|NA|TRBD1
CASSRRSYRGRLEETQYF
TGTGCCAGCAGCCGTAGGAGCTACAGGGGGCGCCTCGAAGAGACCCAGTACTTC
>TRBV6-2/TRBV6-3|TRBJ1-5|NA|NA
CASRDDSHQPQHF
TGTGCCAGCCGAGATGACAGCCATCAGCCCCAGCATTTT
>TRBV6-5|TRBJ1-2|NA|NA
CASSLLDRSYGYTF
TGTGCCAGCAGTCTCCTCGACAGAAGCTATGGCTACACCTTC
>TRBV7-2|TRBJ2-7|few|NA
CASTTGLNEQYF
TGTGCCAGCACCACCGGACTAAACGAGCAGTACTTC
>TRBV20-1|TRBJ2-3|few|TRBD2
CSAQLTSGTDTQYF
TGCAGTGCTCAGTTAACTAGCGGGACGGATACGCAGTATTTT
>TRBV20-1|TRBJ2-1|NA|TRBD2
CSANSGRAVREQFF
TGCAGTGCTAATAGCGGGAGGGCCGTCCGCGAGCAGTTCTTC
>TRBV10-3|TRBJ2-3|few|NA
CAISGGPTFLTDTQYF
TGTGCCATCAGTGGGGGCCCGACTTTTCTCACAGATACGCAGTATTTT
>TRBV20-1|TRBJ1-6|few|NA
CSATPTQPHNSPLHF
TGCAGTGCCACACCCACTCAACCCCATAATTCACCCCTCCACTTT
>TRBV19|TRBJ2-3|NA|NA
CASRILPEADTQYF
TGTGCCAGTAGGATTCTCCCTGAGGCAGATACGCAGTATTTT
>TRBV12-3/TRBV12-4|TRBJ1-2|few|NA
CASRLAGGYTF
TGTGCCAGCAGGCTGGCGGGGGGCTACACCTTC
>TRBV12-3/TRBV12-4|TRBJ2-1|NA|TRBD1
CASGQGADNEQFF
TGTGCCAGCGGCCAGGGGGCGGACAATGAGCAGTTCTTC
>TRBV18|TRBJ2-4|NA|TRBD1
CASSQKGARDIQYF
TGTGCCAGCTCACAAAAGGGGGCGCGAGACATTCAGTACTTC
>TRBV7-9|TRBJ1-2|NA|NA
CASSLEVAGNYGYTF
TGTGCCAGCAGCTTAGAAGTAGCGGGAAACTATGGCTACACCTTC
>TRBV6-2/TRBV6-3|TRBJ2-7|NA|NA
CASSYHTSYEQYF
TGTGCCAGCAGTTATCACACCTCCTACGAGCAGTACTTC
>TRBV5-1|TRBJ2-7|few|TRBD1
CASSRRTGAVGQYF
TGCGCCAGCAGCAGACGGACAGGGGCCGTAGGGCAGTACTTC
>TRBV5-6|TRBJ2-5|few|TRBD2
CASSFSGRAIQETQYF
TGTGCCAGCAGTTTTAGCGGGAGGGCGATTCAAGAGACCCAGTACTTC
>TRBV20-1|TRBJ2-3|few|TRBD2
CSARDIVVRESTDTQYF
TGCAGTGCTAGAGATATCGTGGTGCGGGAGAGTACAGATACGCAGTATTTT
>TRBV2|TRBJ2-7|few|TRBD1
CATQSGTGPFEQYF
TGTGCCACACAATCCGGGACAGGACCGTTCGAGCAGTACTTC
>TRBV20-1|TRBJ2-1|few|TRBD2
CSALLAGPRDNEQFF
TGCAGTGCCCTACTAGCGGGGCCCCGGGACAATGAGCAGTTCTTC
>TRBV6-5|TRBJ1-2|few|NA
CASSYSRGSGGYTF
TGTGCCAGCAGTTACTCACGGGGATCGGGCGGCTACACCTTC
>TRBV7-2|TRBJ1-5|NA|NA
CASSPSIGAGLNQPQHF
TGTGCCAGCAGCCCCTCTATTGGGGCAGGACTCAATCAGCCCCAGCATTTT
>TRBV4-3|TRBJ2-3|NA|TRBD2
CASSYLLASGRSLDTQYF
TGCGCCAGCAGCTACCTACTGGCTAGCGGGAGGTCTCTGGATACGCAGTATTTT
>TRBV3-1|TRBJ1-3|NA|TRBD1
CASEGTGGFAGNTIYF
TGTGCCAGCGAGGGGACAGGGGGCTTTGCAGGAAACACCATATATTTT
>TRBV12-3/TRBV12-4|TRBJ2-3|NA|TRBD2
CASSFSGGVDTQYF
TGTGCCAGCAGCTTTAGCGGGGGGGTGGATACGCAGTATTTT
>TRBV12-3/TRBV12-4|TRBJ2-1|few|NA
CASIKRQSSYNEQFF
TGTGCCAGCATTAAACGACAGTCCTCCTACAATGAGCAGTTCTTC